A single sample is the source of the 27 T cell receptor beta chains below, sequenced in a study of shared clonotypes between healthy human individuals. Terminally differentiated effector memory CD45RA+ cells were excluded from the naive CD8 cells, which were CD45RO-negative and positively selected for CCR7. Measured with immunoSEQ multiplex PCR; TCRdb has only the in-frame clones, and not every one. Of about 1.9 million clones in the sample, 90% to 95% were seen once. Sequenced sample: naive CD8+ T cells from PBMCs. The receptors come from a man between 18 and 29 years old in good health. Some clones in this sample may be carry-over from other donors' samples.

This clone has only one observation. In DNA form, the CDR3 reads TGTGCCATCAGCGACCCAGGAGGCCGGGACGGTGACGAGCAGTACTTC. Its translation: CAISDPGGRDGDEQYF. V is TRBV10-3 and J is TRBJ2-7, with D perhaps assigned TRBD1 or TRBD2 (5 bases each). Germline values: CDR1 ENHRY, CDR2 SYGVKD. The ends were cut back, 6 bases at V and 5 bases at J, with 23 bases in the middle. The CDR3 covers 16 residues.

In DNA, the CDR3 is TGCGCCAGCAGCCAAGATCAGGGACTCGGAGAGACCCAGTACTTC. This translates into CASSQDQGLGETQYF. This chain links TRBV4-3 with TRBJ2-5; perhaps TRBD2 as D (6 bases). The CDR3 is 15 residues long. Per the germline V gene, CDR1 is LGHNA and CDR2 is YSLEER. With 0 bases removed from V and 4 bases from J, the gap between germline ends came to 12 bases.

In regard to this clone: The same CDR3 can be traced to other DNA sequences in this sample. V and J are TRBV27 and TRBJ2-7; D call uncertain. The length of the CDR3 is 13 residues. Germline V gives CDR1 MNHEY, CDR2 SMNVEV (reference sequence). V was cut by 2 bases and J by 2 bases, with 7 bases left in between. This CDR3 reads CASSLGVTYEQYF. For the CDR3, the DNA is TGTGCCAGCAGTTTAGGCGTTACCTACGAGCAGTACTTC.

J is TRBJ2-7 and V is TRBV29-1, with D perhaps matching TRBD1 (6 bases). CDR3 length: 14 residues. Trimming removed 3 bases from V and 0 bases from J, with 12 bases in between. CDR1 and CDR2 from the germline V gene are SQVTM and ANQGSEA. The CDR3 region is CSVEITGSSYEQYF. The CDR3 DNA is TGCAGCGTTGAGATAACAGGGAGCTCCTACGAGCAGTACTTC.

This rearrangement joins TRBV7-3 to TRBJ1-2; unclear D gene. This CDR3 contains 13 residues. CDR1 is SGHTA, CDR2 FQGTGA, per germline. V was pared by 5 bases and J by 8 bases, with 15 bases between. CDR3 DNA: TGTGCCAGCAGCCCTACTGATCGCCAGGGCTACACCTTC. Protein: CASSPTDRQGYTF.

The chain carries TRBV7-9 and TRBJ2-1; 9 bases agree with TRBD1. Germline lookup yields CDR1 SEHNR and CDR2 FQNEAQ (reference sequence). V shed 5 bases and J 4 bases; nucleotides not matched to a gene: 3. The CDR3 has 14 amino acids. DNA for the CDR3: TGTGCCAGCAGCCCCGGACAGGGGTACAATGAGCAGTTCTTC. This translates into CASSPGQGYNEQFF.

The chain has TRBV27 and TRBJ2-7; 7 bases agree with TRBD1. V shed 4 bases and J 4 bases; nucleotides not matched to a gene: 13. The CDR3 runs to 16 residues. Germline loops: CDR1 MNHEY, CDR2 SMNVEV (reference sequence). CDR3 in DNA: TGTGCCAGCAGTTCTGCACCAGACAGGGATGTATACGAGCAGTACTTC. Translating it yields CASSSAPDRDVYEQYF.

The chain uses TRBV27 and TRBJ2-6; no reliable D call. V dropped 2 bases and J dropped 2 bases, with 10 bases sitting between them. CDR1 is MNHEY and CDR2 is SMNVEV in the germline V gene (reference sequence). This CDR3 spans 16 amino acids. The chain's CDR3 is CASSLVHVAGANVLTF. In DNA form, the CDR3 reads TGTGCCAGCAGTTTAGTTCACGTGGCTGGGGCCAACGTCCTGACTTTC.

CDR3 loop: CSASDPEQFF. The CDR3 coding sequence is TGCAGTGCCAGCGACCCAGAGCAGTTCTTC. The V and J genes are TRBV20-1 and TRBJ2-1; the D is unclear. This CDR3 contains 10 residues. Germline V lookup: CDR1 DFQATT, CDR2 SNEGSKA (reference sequence). Trimming shortened V by 6 bases and J by 10 bases, and 10 bases separated the two germline ends.

Worth noting for this clone: This CDR3 is also generated by other DNA sequences in the sample. CDR3 in amino acids: CASSQGRGSYEQYF. As DNA, the CDR3 is TGCGCCAGCAGCCAGGGCAGGGGATCCTACGAGCAGTACTTC. The J gene is TRBJ2-7, the V gene TRBV4-1, with D possibly matching TRBD1 (6 bases). CDR1 is MGHRA, CDR2 YSYEKL, per germline. This CDR3 is 14 amino acids long. The V and J ends lost 3 bases and 1 base respectively, with 10 bases between them.

This clone has only one observation. The rearrangement uses TRBV30 and TRBJ1-2, with no clear D. Germline V CDR1 and CDR2: GTSNPN, SVGIG (reference sequence). This CDR3 contains 11 residues. V shed 2 bases and J shed 5 bases, with 6 bases lying between them. The CDR3 coding sequence is TGTGCCTGGAGTAAGGCTTATGGCTACACCTTC. Translation gives CAWSKAYGYTF.

Concerning this clone: At the DNA level, this CDR3 is encoded by other sequences in the same sample as well. The V and J genes are TRBV19 and TRBJ2-7; 10 bases fit TRBD1. Germline V gene lookup returns CDR1 LNHDA and CDR2 SQIVND (reference sequence). V gave up 0 bases and J gave up 4 bases; unmatched junction bases: 3. The CDR3 contains 15 residues. DNA for the CDR3: TGTGCCAGTAGTATAGATCTGGGACAGGGGTACGAGCAGTACTTC. It codes for CASSIDLGQGYEQYF.

Many counts were recorded for this clone. The rearrangement joins TRBV30 to TRBJ1-1; D uncertain. The V end was cut by 0 bases, the J end by 1 base, with 3 bases between. CDR3 length: 12 residues. Germline CDR1 and CDR2: GTSNPN and SVGIG (reference sequence). The CDR3 DNA is TGTGCCTGGAGTGTACCGAACACTGAAGCTTTCTTT. It codes for CAWSVPNTEAFF.

The chain recombines TRBV7-8 with TRBJ2-1, with D hard to call. V lost 1 base and J 6 bases, leaving 13 bases between the germline ends. Germline V gives CDR1 SGHVS, CDR2 FQNEAQ. There are 15 residues in the CDR3. The CDR3 DNA sequence: TGTGCCAGCAGCTTAGATAGGGCGGCTGGCAATGAGCAGTTCTTC. Its protein is CASSLDRAAGNEQFF.

This clone has only a few counts. This same CDR3 is encoded by further DNA sequences in the sample. The rearrangement links TRBV7-9 to TRBJ2-3; D ambiguous. The CDR3 runs to 10 residues. Germline-derived CDR1 and CDR2 are SEHNR and FQNEAQ (reference sequence). V was shortened by 3 bases and J by 6 bases, with 1 base between the two germline ends. The CDR3, as DNA: TGTGCCAGCAGCTTGGATACGCAGTATTTT. Amino acid sequence: CASSLDTQYF.

The genes are TRBV6-1 and TRBJ2-7, with TRBD1 identical over 10 bases. The CDR3 is 19 amino acids. Unmatched junction bases numbered 16, after V lost 0 bases and J lost 5 bases. Per the germline V gene, CDR1 is MNHNS and CDR2 is SASEGT. The CDR3 coding sequence is TGTGCCAGCAGTGAAGCCCTTGCGACAGGGGGCTCGCTGAAACACGAGCAGTACTTC. Encoded protein: CASSEALATGGSLKHEQYF.

The V gene is TRBV27, the J gene TRBJ2-3; D call uncertain. Germline-derived CDR1 and CDR2 are MNHEY and SMNVEV (reference sequence). Trimming stripped 2 bases from V and 4 bases from J, with 10 bases between. CDR3 length equals 14 residues. CDR3 residues: CASSLIEDPDTQYF. Here the CDR3 DNA reads TGTGCCAGCAGTTTAATCGAGGACCCAGATACGCAGTATTTT.

The V and J genes are TRBV5-1 and TRBJ2-4; 11 nucleotides agree with TRBD2. The V gene's germline CDR1 is SGHRS and CDR2 YFSETQ. There are 15 residues in the CDR3. The ends lost 4 bases at V and 5 bases at J; junction bases unmatched: 5. The CDR3 nucleotides read TGCGCCAGCAGCCTTAGCGGGAGGGCCGAAAACATTCAGTACTTC. Translated: CASSLSGRAENIQYF.

The chain couples TRBV7-9 to TRBJ2-7; 7 bases are a match to TRBD2. The junction had 14 bases not matched to a gene; V was cut back by 6 bases and J by 6 bases. Looked up from germline, CDR1 is SEHNR and CDR2 is FQNEAQ (reference sequence). The CDR3 covers 15 residues. The CDR3 DNA reads as TGTGCCAGCAGTTCCCTTGGACTAGTTCCAGGCGAGCAGTACTTC. Translated, it gives CASSSLGLVPGEQYF. Supplemented by reference TRBV7-9 and TRBJ2-7, the full variable domain reads DTGVSQNPRHKITKRGQNVTFRCDPISEHNRLYWYRQTLGQGPEFLTYFQNEAQLEKSRLLSDRFSAERPKGSFSTLEIQRTEQGDSAMYLCASSSLGLVPGEQYFGPGTRLTVT.

Note on this clone: Other DNA sequences in this specimen translate into the identical CDR3. The CDR3 nucleotides read TGCAGCGGTCGACTGGCGGGATTAGCAGATACGCAGTATTTT. This encodes CSGRLAGLADTQYF. This chain joins TRBV29-1 and TRBJ2-3, with TRBD2 as a possible D gene (6 bases). This CDR3 region has 14 residues. The germline V gene encodes CDR1 SQVTM and CDR2 ANQGSEA. V was pared by 7 bases and J by 4 bases, with 18 bases between.

This clone has just one count. The chain employs TRBV4-3 and TRBJ2-7; the D is unclear. Trimming took 0 bases from V and 6 from J, leaving 12 bases between them. Germline-derived CDR1 and CDR2 are LGHNA and YSLEER. The CDR3 loop spans 14 amino acids. Here the CDR3 DNA reads TGCGCCAGCAGCCAAGATCCGAGTTGGTCCGAGCAGTACTTC. Its translation: CASSQDPSWSEQYF.

The V and J genes are TRBV19 and TRBJ2-6; D gene uncertain. V dropped 0 bases and J dropped 0 bases, with 6 bases sitting between them. The CDR3 loop spans 16 amino acids. CDR1 and CDR2 (germline): LNHDA, SQIVND (reference sequence). CDR3 sequence: CASSIDLGSGANVLTF. The CDR3 DNA is TGTGCCAGTAGTATAGATCTTGGCTCTGGGGCCAACGTCCTGACTTTC.

The V gene is TRBV19, the J gene TRBJ1-1; possibly TRBD1 for D (6 bases). The CDR3 extends over 13 amino acids. V lost 4 bases and J 6 bases, leaving 12 bases between the germline ends. Germline V gives CDR1 LNHDA, CDR2 SQIVND (reference sequence). The CDR3: CASSTPTGSEAFF. Here the CDR3 DNA reads TGTGCCAGTAGTACCCCGACAGGATCTGAAGCTTTCTTT. Using reference TRBV19 and TRBJ1-1 for the parts outside the CDR3, the full variable domain is DGGITQSPKYLFRKEGQNVTLSCEQNLNHDAMYWYRQDPGQGLRLIYYSQIVNDFQKGDIAEGYSVSREKKESFPLTVTSAQKNPTAFYLCASSTPTGSEAFFGQGTRLTVV.

The CDR3 spells CSVPGNRGNTEAFF. The CDR3 nucleotides read TGCAGCGTCCCTGGAAACAGGGGGAACACTGAAGCTTTCTTT. The chain has TRBV29-1 and TRBJ1-1; TRBD1 agrees at 7 bases. The V segment lost 6 bases and the J segment 1 base; nucleotides outside the gene matches: 8. Germline V lookup: CDR1 SQVTM, CDR2 ANQGSEA. CDR3 length: 14 amino acids.

This chain joins TRBV10-1 and TRBJ2-2; D is unclear. The CDR3 sequence is 16 residues long. Germline V lookup: CDR1 WNHNN, CDR2 SYGVQD (reference sequence). V lost 3 bases and J lost 9, with 20 bases in between. In DNA form, the CDR3 reads TGCGCCAGCAGTGACGGGCAGGTCTCTTCCCACCGGGAGCTGTTTTTT. Translating gives CASSDGQVSSHRELFF.

The gene calls are TRBV7-8 and TRBJ2-2; possible D gene TRBD2, 5 bases. With 0 bases removed from V and 6 bases from J, the gap between germline ends came to 11 bases. From germline, CDR1 is SGHVS and CDR2 FQNEAQ. This CDR3 region has 15 residues. The CDR3 region is CASSLAGVAAGELFF. CDR3 in DNA: TGTGCCAGCAGCTTAGCGGGAGTGGCCGCCGGGGAGCTGTTTTTT.

The genes are TRBV5-6 and TRBJ2-7; D gene uncertain. The germline gives CDR1 SGHDT, CDR2 YYEEEE. The CDR3 sequence is 16 residues long. V was pared by 2 bases and J by 0 bases, with 15 bases between. CDR3 sequence: CASSFLDGFSSYEQYF. CDR3 nucleotide sequence: TGTGCCAGCAGCTTCCTCGACGGATTCAGCTCCTACGAGCAGTACTTC.